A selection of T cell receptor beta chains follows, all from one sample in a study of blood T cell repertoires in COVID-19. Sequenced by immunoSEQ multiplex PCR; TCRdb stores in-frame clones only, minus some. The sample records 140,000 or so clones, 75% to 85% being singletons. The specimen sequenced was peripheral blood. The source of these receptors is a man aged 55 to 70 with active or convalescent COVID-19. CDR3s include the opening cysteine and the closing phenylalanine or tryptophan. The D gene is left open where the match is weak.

CASSIYMRGQGASGELFF,18,TRBD1,TRBV19,TRBJ2-2
CASSLASGRNEQFF,14,TRBD2,TRBV7-8,TRBJ2-1
CASSPDRAGEKLFF,14,TRBD1,TRBV7-2,TRBJ1-4
CASSVGLTPSGNIQYF,16,-,TRBV19,TRBJ2-4
CSASSGGGPGNTIYF,15,TRBD1,TRBV20-1,TRBJ1-3
CASSLGGTGLELFF,14,TRBD1,TRBV5-1,TRBJ1-4
CASSLGRGEHGGELFF,16,TRBD2,TRBV13,TRBJ2-2
CASSESGYGYTF,12,-,TRBV2,TRBJ1-2
CASSLLATQETQYF,14,-,TRBV27,TRBJ2-5
CASSRQGEGQSEQFF,15,TRBD1,TRBV6-5,TRBJ2-1
CASSPGQPQETQYF,14,-,TRBV5-1,TRBJ2-5
CASSRRLAGVSYNEQFF,17,TRBD2,TRBV6-2/TRBV6-3,TRBJ2-1
CASSPGRSNQPQHF,14,-,TRBV18,TRBJ1-5
CASTRGQGWDTEAFF,15,TRBD1,TRBV6-6,TRBJ1-1
CASSLRLAGVSTDTQYF,17,TRBD2,TRBV27,TRBJ2-3
CATSDGSGRARNEQFF,16,TRBD2,TRBV24-1,TRBJ2-1
CATSDSGTMNTGELFF,16,TRBD2,TRBV24-1,TRBJ2-2
CSASQTSGGAYEQYF,15,TRBD2,TRBV20-1,TRBJ2-7
CATSDSPGLAGVNTQYF,17,TRBD2,TRBV24-1,TRBJ2-3
CASSYRGAQEQFF,13,-,TRBV6-2/TRBV6-3,TRBJ2-1
CASSLGASKFYGYTF,15,-,TRBV11-2,TRBJ1-2
CASSNRQGGYNEQFF,15,TRBD1,TRBV27,TRBJ2-1
CASSYGSFQETQYF,14,-,TRBV6-2/TRBV6-3,TRBJ2-5
CASSRISGRAGTQYF,15,TRBD2,TRBV11-2,TRBJ2-5
CASSRDQWTEAFF,13,-,TRBV5-4,TRBJ1-1
CASSLERRAEAFF,13,-,TRBV11-3,TRBJ1-1
CAISLENEQFF,11,-,TRBV10-3,TRBJ2-1
CASSRDRVNEKLFF,14,TRBD1,TRBV13,TRBJ1-4
CASSPRDTTDTQYF,14,-,TRBV7-9,TRBJ2-3